Below, one TCR beta chain is given with its context. The antigen is not known. Sequencing used immunoSEQ multiplex PCR; TCRdb keeps in-frame clones, though not all of them. The sample contains 6,500 or so clones, roughly 90% of which appear only once. The sample comes from a study of lymphopenia after photon versus proton radiotherapy. Findings and limits, study-wide: Photon-treated patients lost naive T cells and TCR diversity; proton-treated stayed stable.

The CDR3 runs 13 residues. Germline CDR1 SEHNR, CDR2 FQNEAQ (reference sequence). The V end lost 2 bases, the J end lost 5 bases, and 7 bases lay between the germline ends. This TCR came from a man aged 55 to 70 with cholangiocarcinoma. This sample comprised peripheral blood, obtained from a patient treated with photon-based radiotherapy. The chain joins TRBV7-9 to TRBJ2-1; unclear D gene. The CDR3 bases are TGTGCCAGCAGCTTAAAATGGGACAATGAGCAGTTCTTC. Encoded protein: CASSLKWDNEQFF.